Listed below are T cell receptor beta chains from one sample, sequenced in a study of blood T cell repertoires in COVID-19. Generated by immunoSEQ multiplex PCR, the TCRdb table keeps only in-frame clones and is missing some. The table has around 340,000 clones, roughly 90% seen once. Sequenced sample: peripheral blood. The receptors stem from a woman aged 55-70 years with COVID-19, enrolled during active disease. Both conserved end residues are part of each CDR3. D genes are given only for firm matches. Rows give clone size only sometimes, using once, few, many, or a class for an expanded clone.

D: NA; V: TRBV9; J: TRBJ1-3; size: NA; CDR3: CASSVQDSRSGNTIYF; DNA: TGTGCCAGCAGCGTACAGGACAGCCGCTCTGGAAACACCATATATTTT
D: NA; V: TRBV9; J: TRBJ1-3; size: NA; CDR3: CASSVGQGSGNTIYF; DNA: TGTGCCAGCAGCGTAGGTCAGGGGTCTGGAAACACCATATATTTT
D: NA; V: TRBV4-3; J: TRBJ2-1; size: once; CDR3: CASSPRVWAYNEQFF; DNA: TGCGCCAGCAGCCCACGGGTATGGGCCTACAATGAGCAGTTCTTC
D: TRBD1; V: TRBV18; J: TRBJ2-7; size: NA; CDR3: CASSPSLTGYEQYF; DNA: TGTGCCAGCTCGCCCAGTCTGACAGGGTACGAGCAGTACTTC
D: TRBD1; V: TRBV4-2; J: TRBJ1-1; size: NA; CDR3: CASSQDWQGEKKAFF; DNA: TGTGCCAGCAGCCAAGATTGGCAGGGGGAAAAGAAAGCTTTCTTT
D: NA; V: TRBV6-5; J: TRBJ1-5; size: NA; CDR3: CASSYSGVWDQPQHF; DNA: TGTGCCAGCAGTTACTCAGGGGTGTGGGATCAGCCCCAGCATTTT
D: TRBD2; V: TRBV27; J: TRBJ2-2; size: NA; CDR3: CASIAGGLTGELFF; DNA: TGTGCCAGCATTGCGGGGGGGCTCACCGGGGAGCTGTTTTTT
D: NA; V: TRBV30; J: TRBJ1-4; size: NA; CDR3: CACNKWAPWSTNEKLFF; DNA: TGTGCCTGTAACAAATGGGCCCCGTGGTCAACTAATGAAAAACTGTTTTTT
D: NA; V: TRBV6-4; J: TRBJ1-2; size: few; CDR3: CASSDRAEGGYTF; DNA: TGTGCCAGCAGTGACAGGGCAGAGGGCGGCTACACCTTC
D: TRBD1; V: TRBV29-1; J: TRBJ1-2; size: NA; CDR3: CSVEETGYGDGYTF; DNA: TGCAGCGTTGAAGAGACAGGGTACGGAGATGGCTACACCTTC
D: TRBD1; V: TRBV7-9; J: TRBJ1-1; size: NA; CDR3: CASSLHRGPNTEAFF; DNA: TGTGCCAGCAGCCTACACAGGGGGCCTAACACTGAAGCTTTCTTT
D: NA; V: TRBV11-2; J: TRBJ2-5; size: NA; CDR3: CASRGLETQYF; DNA: TGTGCCTCACGAGGGCTAGAGACCCAGTACTTC
D: NA; V: TRBV29-1; J: TRBJ1-2; size: NA; CDR3: CSVEDSGYGYTF; DNA: TGCAGCGTTGAAGACTCGGGCTATGGCTACACCTTC
D: NA; V: TRBV11-3; J: TRBJ2-7; size: NA; CDR3: CASSKTGLSYEQYF; DNA: TGTGCCAGCAGCAAGACAGGCTTAAGCTACGAGCAGTACTTC
D: NA; V: TRBV11-2; J: TRBJ2-1; size: NA; CDR3: CASSPPGASQSHNEQFF; DNA: TGTGCCAGCAGTCCCCCTGGGGCTAGTCAGTCCCACAATGAGCAGTTCTTC
D: TRBD1; V: TRBV6-7; J: TRBJ2-1; size: NA; CDR3: CASSYSGDRANGNEQFF; DNA: TGTGCCAGCAGTTACTCGGGGGACAGGGCGAATGGCAATGAGCAGTTCTTC
D: NA; V: TRBV10-2; J: TRBJ2-5; size: NA; CDR3: CASSESSGGAQYF; DNA: TGCGCCAGCAGTGAGTCCTCGGGGGGCGCCCAGTACTTC
D: TRBD2; V: TRBV7-6; J: TRBJ2-1; size: NA; CDR3: CASSLPASGASYNEQFF; DNA: TGTGCCAGCAGCTTACCGGCTAGCGGGGCGTCCTACAATGAGCAGTTCTTC
D: NA; V: TRBV5-1; J: TRBJ2-7; size: NA; CDR3: CASSLAGEGSYEQYF; DNA: TGCGCCAGCAGCTTGGCAGGGGAAGGGTCCTACGAGCAGTACTTC
D: TRBD1; V: TRBV5-6; J: TRBJ1-6; size: NA; CDR3: CASSLEGAGLNSPLHF; DNA: TGTGCCAGCAGCTTGGAGGGGGCAGGGTTGAATTCACCCCTCCACTTT
D: NA; V: TRBV6-5; J: TRBJ1-2; size: few; CDR3: CASSRQDSNYGYTF; DNA: TGTGCCAGCAGCCGCCAAGACAGTAACTATGGCTACACCTTC
D: NA; V: TRBV7-6; J: TRBJ1-1; size: NA; CDR3: CASSIFLNTEAFF; DNA: TGTGCCAGCAGCATCTTCCTGAACACTGAAGCTTTCTTT
D: TRBD1; V: TRBV2; J: TRBJ2-3; size: once; CDR3: CASSGQGGTDTQYF; DNA: TGTGCCAGCAGTGGACAGGGGGGAACAGATACGCAGTATTTT
D: NA; V: TRBV7-9; J: TRBJ1-2; size: NA; CDR3: CASSTSGPYGYTF; DNA: TGTGCCAGCAGCACCTCAGGGCCCTATGGCTACACCTTC
D: NA; V: TRBV5-1; J: TRBJ1-1; size: NA; CDR3: CASSLGWGGGTEAFF; DNA: TGCGCCAGCAGCTTGGGGTGGGGCGGCGGCACTGAAGCTTTCTTT
D: NA; V: TRBV2; J: TRBJ1-1; size: NA; CDR3: CASSPQGPETEAFF; DNA: TGTGCCAGCAGCCCACAGGGCCCCGAGACTGAAGCTTTCTTT
D: TRBD2; V: TRBV4-2; J: TRBJ2-3; size: NA; CDR3: CASRVGVTSGADTQYF; DNA: TGTGCCAGCAGGGTGGGGGTGACTAGCGGGGCAGATACGCAGTATTTT
D: TRBD1; V: TRBV4-1; J: TRBJ2-1; size: once; CDR3: CASSLRQGVDNEQFF; DNA: TGCGCCAGCAGCTTACGACAGGGGGTGGACAATGAGCAGTTCTTC
D: TRBD1; V: TRBV3-1/TRBV3-2; J: TRBJ1-2; size: NA; CDR3: CASSASDRGGYGYTF; DNA: TGTGCCAGCAGCGCGTCCGACAGGGGGGGCTATGGCTACACCTTC
D: TRBD2; V: TRBV9; J: TRBJ2-1; size: NA; CDR3: CATGRTSGGGEQFF; DNA: TGTGCCACGGGTAGGACTAGCGGGGGAGGGGAGCAGTTCTTC
D: TRBD1; V: TRBV28; J: TRBJ1-2; size: NA; CDR3: CASRPGQVSGGYTF; DNA: TGTGCCAGCAGGCCGGGACAGGTTTCAGGCGGCTACACCTTC
D: NA; V: TRBV19; J: TRBJ1-1; size: NA; CDR3: CASSIVTGTMNTEAFF; DNA: TGTGCCAGTAGTATAGTTACAGGTACAATGAACACTGAAGCTTTCTTT
D: TRBD2; V: TRBV5-1; J: TRBJ2-7; size: NA; CDR3: CASSFGRDQQYF; DNA: TGCGCCAGCAGCTTCGGGAGGGACCAGCAGTACTTC
D: TRBD2; V: TRBV27; J: TRBJ2-3; size: NA; CDR3: CASRRLAGTDTQYF; DNA: TGTGCCAGCAGAAGACTAGCGGGCACAGATACGCAGTATTTT
D: NA; V: TRBV20-1; J: TRBJ2-7; size: NA; CDR3: CSARQAEQYF; DNA: TGCAGTGCTAGACAGGCAGAGCAGTACTTC
D: TRBD1; V: TRBV7-2; J: TRBJ2-1; size: NA; CDR3: CASSTGTGNEQFF; DNA: TGTGCCAGCAGCACCGGGACAGGCAATGAGCAGTTCTTC
D: TRBD1; V: TRBV29-1; J: TRBJ1-2; size: once; CDR3: CSVGEGTGDGYTF; DNA: TGCAGCGTTGGGGAGGGGACAGGGGACGGCTACACCTTC
D: NA; V: TRBV6-5; J: TRBJ1-5; size: NA; CDR3: CASRAVSNQPQHF; DNA: TGTGCCAGCAGGGCAGTTAGCAATCAGCCCCAGCATTTT
D: TRBD1; V: TRBV19; J: TRBJ1-5; size: NA; CDR3: CASSLSRDRRIFSNQPQHF; DNA: TGTGCCAGTAGTCTCTCCCGGGACAGGCGCATATTTAGCAATCAGCCCCAGCATTTT
D: NA; V: TRBV21-1; J: TRBJ2-7; size: NA; CDR3: CASSLGTADQSSYEQYF; DNA: TGTGCCAGCAGCCTCGGGACAGCCGACCAGAGCTCCTACGAGCAGTACTTC
D: NA; V: TRBV2; J: TRBJ1-2; size: NA; CDR3: CASSVRQADGYTF; DNA: TGTGCCAGCAGTGTGCGACAGGCGGATGGCTACACCTTC
D: NA; V: TRBV2; J: TRBJ2-1; size: once; CDR3: CASIPPRATYNEQFF; DNA: TGTGCCAGCATCCCCCCGCGGGCAACCTACAATGAGCAGTTCTTC
D: TRBD2; V: TRBV4-2; J: TRBJ2-5; size: NA; CDR3: CASSQDRTSGGETQYF; DNA: TGTGCCAGCAGCCAAGATAGGACTAGCGGGGGGGAGACCCAGTACTTC
D: TRBD1; V: TRBV27; J: TRBJ2-7; size: NA; CDR3: CASSLYFRGTYEQYF; DNA: TGTGCCAGCAGTTTATATTTCAGGGGGACCTACGAGCAGTACTTC
D: TRBD1; V: TRBV27; J: TRBJ2-3; size: NA; CDR3: CASSSDRGIADTQYF; DNA: TGTGCCAGCAGTTCAGACAGGGGGATTGCAGATACGCAGTATTTT